A selection of T cell receptor beta chains follows, all from one sample in a study of beta chain features in type 1 diabetes. Generated by immunoSEQ multiplex PCR, the TCRdb table keeps only in-frame clones and is missing some. The sample includes 640,000 or so clones, over 12% of them seen just once. Sequencing was performed on naive CD4+ T cells from blood. The receptors come from a man aged 18 to 35 with type 1 diabetes. Both conserved end residues are trimmed from each CDR3. The D gene is left open where the match is weak. Size is stated for part of the rows, as once, few or many counts, or as a class when the clone is expanded.

>TRBD1|TRBV29-1|-
SVTAGTGIVGSGNTIY
>-|TRBV12-2|-
ASRSRGGATNGYT
>-|TRBV20-1|-
SLTVTYEQY
>-|TRBV10-3|-
AISESGRSYNEQF
>-|TRBV11-2|once
ASSLLRTNTEAF
>TRBD2|TRBV28|few
ASSLAGGSDTQY
>TRBD2|TRBV29-1|few
SVGLAGASSYNEQF
>-|TRBV4-1|-
ASSQRSGLSSYNEQF
>-|TRBV25-1|-
ASSYGYEQY
>-|TRBV7-8|few
ASSLAWDTEAF
>TRBD2|TRBV12-5|-
ASGLGLAGGADTQY
>-|TRBV29-1|few
SVAEDRNTEAF
>-|TRBV30|few
AWSVGGRAGELF
>-|TRBV4-2|few
ASSREKQGGSQETQY
>TRBD2|TRBV5-1|few
ASQGTSAPTDTQY
>-|TRBV9|once
ASSVAARVNTIY
>TRBD1|TRBV18|-
ASSPRPGQGLGNQPQH
>-|TRBV5-4|few
ASSQDRSTNYGYT
>-|TRBV12-5|-
ASGPDLYSTDTQY
>-|TRBV15|-
ATSRDRAVRNNQPQH
>TRBD1|TRBV7-9|few
ASSPWRTGGTEAF
>-|TRBV21-1|-
ASSKRCGRTGNFGETQY
>-|TRBV30|few
AWRNGGLSGTQY
>TRBD2|TRBV7-9|few
ASTQGTSGATGELF
>-|TRBV4-3|-
ASSQVYGEGETQY
>-|TRBV5-1|-
ASSLEGRSNEQY
>-|TRBV29-1|-
SVEWGNYGYT
>-|TRBV30|-
AWSVDPGRSDTQY
>TRBD1|TRBV30|-
AIYYGGQGHYGYT
>TRBD2|TRBV7-9|-
ASSSRWGLAGVDTQY
>TRBD1|TRBV6-5|few
ASRTYLQGSYEQY
>-|TRBV4-3|-
ASSRTLGGGSYEQY
>TRBD1|TRBV19|few
ASMDRGRDGYT
>-|TRBV30|few
AWSVISGGELF
>TRBD1|TRBV5-8|few
ASTTGQGAWYEQY
>-|TRBV30|few
AWSVQWAGTDTQY
>-|TRBV7-8|few
ASREGETYEQY
>TRBD1|TRBV2|few
ASSVQGVSYEQY
>TRBD1|TRBV29-1|-
SVESVGTGAINGYGYT
>-|TRBV28|-
ASIGRFSGNTIY
>TRBD1|TRBV30|-
AWVTGGRSGNTIY
>TRBD1|TRBV29-1|few
SVSRGSVTEAF
>-|TRBV7-9|few
ASSRKQGSKYDSPLH
>-|TRBV7-2|few
ASSDRRRSEAF
>-|TRBV30|-
AWSGFGGTDTQY
>-|TRBV5-1|-
ASSLASGIPGGELF
>-|TRBV9|-
ASSVDSASDTQY
>TRBD1|TRBV27|-
ASSLSGQGWITEAF
>TRBD2|TRBV7-2|-
ASSLSGRGSYEQY
>TRBD2|TRBV28|few
ASRPPGLAGGTNTGELF
>TRBD1|TRBV28|few
ASSQGGLREKLF
>-|TRBV5-1|-
ASSFPSVGETQY
>TRBD1|TRBV15|-
ATSRPLWTGGRTEAF
>TRBD1|TRBV7-9|few
ASSFRTGTGSYEQY
>-|TRBV18|-
ASSSRQKGANVLT